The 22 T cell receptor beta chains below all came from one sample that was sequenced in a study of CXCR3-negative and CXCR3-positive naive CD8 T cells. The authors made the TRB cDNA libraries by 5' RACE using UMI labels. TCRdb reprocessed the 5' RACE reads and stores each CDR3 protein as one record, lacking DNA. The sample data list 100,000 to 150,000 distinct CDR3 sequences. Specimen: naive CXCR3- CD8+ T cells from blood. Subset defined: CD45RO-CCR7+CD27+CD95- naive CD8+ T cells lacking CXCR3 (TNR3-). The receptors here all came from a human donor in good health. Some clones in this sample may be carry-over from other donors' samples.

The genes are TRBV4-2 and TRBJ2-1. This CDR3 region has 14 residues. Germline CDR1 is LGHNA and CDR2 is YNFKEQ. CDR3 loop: CASSQEGFYNEQFF.

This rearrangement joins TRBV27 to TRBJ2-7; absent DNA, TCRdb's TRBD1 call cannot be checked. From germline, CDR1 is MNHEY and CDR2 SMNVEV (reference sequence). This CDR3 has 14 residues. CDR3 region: CASGSGTGLDEQYF.

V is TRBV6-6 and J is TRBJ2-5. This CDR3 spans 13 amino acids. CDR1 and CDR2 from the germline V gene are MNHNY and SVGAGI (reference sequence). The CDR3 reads CASSYSAEETQYF.

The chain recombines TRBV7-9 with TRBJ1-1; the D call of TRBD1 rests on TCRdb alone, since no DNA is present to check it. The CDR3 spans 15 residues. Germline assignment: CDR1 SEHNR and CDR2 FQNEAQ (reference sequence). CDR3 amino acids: CASSLFRDTHGVAFF.

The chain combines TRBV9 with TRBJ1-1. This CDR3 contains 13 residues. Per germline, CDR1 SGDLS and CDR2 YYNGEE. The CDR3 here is CASSVGDNTEAFF. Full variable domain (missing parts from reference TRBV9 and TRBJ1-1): DSGVTQTPKHLITATGQRVTLRCSPRSGDLSVYWYQQSLDQGLQFLIQYYNGEERAKGNILERFSAQQFPDLHSELNLSSLELGDSALYFCASSVGDNTEAFFGQGTRLTVV.

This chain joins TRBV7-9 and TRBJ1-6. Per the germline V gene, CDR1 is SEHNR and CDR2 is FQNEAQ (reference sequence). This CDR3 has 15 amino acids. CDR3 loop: CASSPDQSVNSPLHF.

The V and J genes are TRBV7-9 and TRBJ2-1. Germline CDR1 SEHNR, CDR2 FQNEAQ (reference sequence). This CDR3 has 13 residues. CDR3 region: CASSGINYNEQFF.

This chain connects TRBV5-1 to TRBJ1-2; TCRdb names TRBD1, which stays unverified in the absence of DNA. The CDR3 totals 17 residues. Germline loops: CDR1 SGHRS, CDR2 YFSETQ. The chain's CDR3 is CASSPVLGSPANYGYTF.

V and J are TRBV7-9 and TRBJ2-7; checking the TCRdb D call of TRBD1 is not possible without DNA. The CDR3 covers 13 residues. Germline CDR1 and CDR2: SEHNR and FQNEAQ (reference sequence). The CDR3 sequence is CASSHGTGAEQYF.

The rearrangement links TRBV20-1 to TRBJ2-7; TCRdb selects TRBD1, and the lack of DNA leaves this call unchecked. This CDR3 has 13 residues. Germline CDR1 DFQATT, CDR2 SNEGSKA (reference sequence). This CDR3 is CSARDTGAYEQYF.

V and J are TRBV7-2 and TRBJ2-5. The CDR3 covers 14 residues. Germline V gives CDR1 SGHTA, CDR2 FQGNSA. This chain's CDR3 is CASSQTDGQETQYF.

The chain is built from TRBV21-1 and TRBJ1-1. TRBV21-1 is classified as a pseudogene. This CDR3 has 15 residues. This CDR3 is CASSPFVMAYTEAFF.

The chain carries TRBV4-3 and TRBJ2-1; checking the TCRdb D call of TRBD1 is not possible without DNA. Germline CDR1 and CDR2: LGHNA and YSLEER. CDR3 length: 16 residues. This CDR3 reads CASSQDWRQGGNEQFF.

CDR3 sequence reads: CASSSVEGKHNEQLF. The rearrangement uses TRBV28 and TRBJ2-1. Germline CDR1 and CDR2: MDHEN and SYDVKM. The CDR3 sequence is 15 residues long.

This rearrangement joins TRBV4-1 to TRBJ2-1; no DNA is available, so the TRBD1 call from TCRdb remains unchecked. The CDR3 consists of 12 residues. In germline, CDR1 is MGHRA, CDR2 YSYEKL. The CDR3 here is CASSQDGTVPFF.

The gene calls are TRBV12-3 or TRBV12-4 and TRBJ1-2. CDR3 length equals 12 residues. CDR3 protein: CASRGMSYGYTF.

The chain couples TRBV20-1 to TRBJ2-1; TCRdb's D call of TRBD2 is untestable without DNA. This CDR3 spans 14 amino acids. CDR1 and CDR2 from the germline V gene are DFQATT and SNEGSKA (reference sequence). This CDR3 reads CSARDLRENNEQFF.

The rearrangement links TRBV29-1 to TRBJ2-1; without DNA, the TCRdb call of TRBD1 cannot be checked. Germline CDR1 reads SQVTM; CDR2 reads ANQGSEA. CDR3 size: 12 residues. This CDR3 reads CRIDRGGNEQFF.

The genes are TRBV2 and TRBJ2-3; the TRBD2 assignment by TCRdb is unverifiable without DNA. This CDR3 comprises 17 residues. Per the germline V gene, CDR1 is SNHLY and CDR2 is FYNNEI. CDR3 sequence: CASSEQGLADATDTQYF.

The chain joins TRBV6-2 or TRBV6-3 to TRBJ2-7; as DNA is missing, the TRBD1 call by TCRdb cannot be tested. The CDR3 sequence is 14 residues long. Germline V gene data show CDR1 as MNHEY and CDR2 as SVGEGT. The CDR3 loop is CASSFADRLYEQYF.

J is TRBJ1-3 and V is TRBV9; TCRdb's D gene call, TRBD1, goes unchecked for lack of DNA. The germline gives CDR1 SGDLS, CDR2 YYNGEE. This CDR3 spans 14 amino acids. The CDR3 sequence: CASSADNSGNTIYF.

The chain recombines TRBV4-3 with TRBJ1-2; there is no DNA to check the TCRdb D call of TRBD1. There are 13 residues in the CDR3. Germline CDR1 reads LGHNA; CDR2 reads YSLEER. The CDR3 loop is CASSLDGQGGYTF.